This T cell receptor beta chain appears in the sequencing data of a study of blood T cell repertoires in COVID-19 (dated by TCRdb to between 2020 and 2021). Study-level background: The collaborator samples originated in the United States, Italy and Spain and spanned the acute and convalescent phases of COVID-19. The material from the prospective study consisted of cDNA or gDNA derived from T cells, B-cell-depleted T cells, or PBMCs. Subjects who had been exposed to COVID-19, were actively infected with it, or had recovered from it provided the deeply sampled blood TCRbeta repertoires that made up the dataset. The repertoires were released in a freely available public database meant as a resource for research on the immune response to SARS-CoV-2. The samples were drawn from the first 160 participants of the ongoing ImmuneRACE study and from some 1,300 subjects provided by 6 global collaborators. The sample metadata nearly always contained a de-identified subject ID, COVID-19 status, age in years and sex. Where HLA class I and class II types were available, the types were taken from metadata supplied by the sample provider, not from assay-based typing.

Notes on this clone: What this receptor recognizes is not known. No qualities accompany the bases; no much larger clone lies one base away.

For CDR1 and CDR2, the germline V gene (reference sequence) lists SGHNT and YYREEE. Clipping removes 4 bases from V and 5 bases from J, with 10 as the unmatched junction base count. The CDR3 goes from the cysteine to the phenylalanine over 15 residues. Only CDR3 DNA remains: 45 bases, in frame from the first base. Enrolling through a virtual design, the prospective study's participants ranged in age from roughly 18 to 89 years and lived across 20 to 30 United States geographic areas. Cohort assignment in the prospective study relied on participant-reported clinical history from a screening survey and a study questionnaire. Exposed participants had been in contact, within 2 weeks of entering the study, with a person who had a PCR-confirmed or clinician-diagnosed case of COVID-19. In the prospective study, mobile phlebotomists collected whole blood, serum and a nasopharyngeal or oropharyngeal swab from each participant. Additional blood draws and questionnaires over an approximately 2-month period could optionally be provided by prospective study participants. Before DNA extraction, prospective study blood samples were shipped either frozen or at room temperature.

The study at large found these results: How much clinical and demographic metadata was included differed by source and by participant, and the metadata was provided uncurated.

TCRbeta CDR3 regions were amplified from genomic DNA using the immunoSEQ Assay, a bias-controlled multiplex PCR. In the source study's methods: Within the assay, amplification of reference gene primers was used to estimate how many nucleated cells each sample contained. To quantify the absolute abundance of each unique TCRbeta CDR3 rearrangement, sequence reads were collapsed and filtered. Productive Simpson clonality was computed per sample as the square root of Simpson's diversity index over productive rearrangements. TCRdb limited this immuneACCESS table to in-frame rearrangements with V and J called. A share of clones is missing; checked studies link under half to unresolved V genes, and the rest is unexplained. Clone size and the V and J calls come from that table; the DNA yielded D and trimming. This sample is represented by about 140,000 clones; roughly 88% of them were singletons. The ten largest clonotypes hold about 5% of the sample.

This sequence was found in a man in his 70s who had been exposed to COVID-19. The chain is made from TRBV5-4 and TRBJ2-7; 9 central bases correspond to TRBD1. Sequencing input: PBMCs or T cells enriched from blood (not recorded which). DNA sequence: TGTGCCAGCAGCCGCGTCGGACAGGGGAGCGACGAGCAGTACTTC. Its coded protein is CASSRVGQGSDEQYF.